This entry concerns a single TCR beta chain. These data come from a study of technical replicates of blood from a handful of donors. The CDR3 covers 16 residues. Unmatched junction bases numbered 8, after V lost 3 bases and J lost 6 bases. The V gene's germline CDR1 is MDHEN and CDR2 SYDVKM. Clones were read by immunoSEQ multiplex PCR, and TCRdb kept only the in-frame ones, dropping some. The data hold roughly 71,000 clones, with just under 95% observed a single time. The sample consisted of T cells isolated from PBMCs. The TCR comes from a human donor in good health. J is TRBJ2-1 and V is TRBV28, with 10 nucleotides matching TRBD2. Here the CDR3 reads CASSFRSSGSRNEQFF. The CDR3, as DNA: TGTGCCAGCAGTTTTCGGTCTAGCGGGAGTCGCAATGAGCAGTTCTTC.